Listed here is a single T cell receptor beta chain. Its antigen is as yet unknown. DNA was extracted from about 1-10 million thawed cryopreserved PBMC. Researchers ran immunoSEQ v3.0 at survey level. The protocol was immunoSEQ multiplex PCR, while the TCRdb copy is restricted to in-frame clones and leaves out a portion. The sample shows 15,000 to 20,000 clones, approximately 90% of them seen only once. Trimming took 2 bases from V and 2 from J; bases not matched to a gene: 2. Germline CDR1 reads MNHEY; CDR2 reads SVGAGI. The CDR3 has 14 amino acids. This record comes from a study of long-term antiretroviral therapy in people with HIV. The overall study: It was about a decade after the earliest samples that the 2015 immediate-ART recommendation appeared. Whole-study findings and limits: Spans of CDR3 length were tighter for HIV repertoires than for controls.

The receptor was isolated from a man aged 45-65 years with HIV. Material: unsorted PBMCs, obtained 4.2 years after starting antiretroviral therapy. This chain uses TRBV6-5 with TRBJ2-7, with TRBD1 matching 8 bases. CDR3 sequence: CASSYDRGAYEQYF. CDR3 DNA: TGTGCCAGCAGTTACGACAGGGGCGCCTACGAGCAGTACTTC.